This paragraph reports one TCR beta chain. The data belong to a study of blood T cell repertoires in COVID-19. Measured with immunoSEQ multiplex PCR; TCRdb has only the in-frame clones, and not every one. The data show tens of thousands of clones, with roughly nine tenths seen just once and around 30% held by the top ten. The V end was cut by 4 bases, the J end by 6 bases, with 9 bases between. This CDR3 is 12 amino acids long. Germline V CDR1 and CDR2: LNHDA, SQIVND (reference sequence). The specimen was peripheral blood. The TCR comes from a woman of 80 years or more with acute or convalescent COVID-19. The chain recombines TRBV19 with TRBJ1-2; possible D gene TRBD1, 6 bases. This CDR3 is CASSRGPDGYTF. CDR3 nucleotides: TGTGCCAGTAGTAGGGGGCCGGATGGCTACACCTTC.